This entry is about one T cell receptor (beta chain). Its antigen is not yet known. No base-level quality is on record; no much larger clone is a single base apart. TRB sequencing was run on genomic DNA with either the immunoSEQ assay at survey resolution or the hsTCRB kit. The study's own analysis went as follows. The immunoSEQ software handled the initial read processing, while the LymphoSeq R package was used for the repertoire analyses. Clonality was calculated as 1 minus normalized Shannon entropy, and the Gini coefficient was also calculated for each TRB dataset. To infer phenotypes in unsorted samples, TRB sequences from sorted subsets of the recipient or donor were mapped onto the unsorted samples of the same recipient. Not all clones reach the TCRdb copy of this immuneACCESS table, which keeps in-frame sequences only. Checked studies attribute under half of the gap to unresolved V genes and leave the rest unexplained. The D gene and trimming were derived from the DNA, and the V and J assignments and clone size from that table. The sample table lists 45,000 or so clones, about 90% of them with a count of one. Less than 3.5% of the sample belongs to the ten largest clones.

After removal of 4 bases from V and 6 bases from J, the junction retains 4 bases not matched to a gene. The germline V gene encodes CDR1 SGHRS and CDR2 YFSETQ. From the cysteine through the phenylalanine, the CDR3 covers 12 amino acids. The only DNA kept is the CDR3, 36 bases in frame from the first base. Related bone marrow donors provided peripheral blood samples on the day of marrow donation. Mononuclear cells from peripheral blood and bone marrow were separated by Ficoll-Hypaque density centrifugation and then cryopreserved. The data are from a study of T cells after posttransplantation cyclophosphamide (TCRdb year 2016). For context, the study as a whole: T cell repertoire reconstitution was tracked by TRB sequencing after myeloablative bone marrow transplantation in which posttransplantation cyclophosphamide was used as GVHD prophylaxis. Up to roughly 3 additional blood samples from 2 to 5.2 years after transplant were also TRB-sequenced in 3 patients, as was pretransplant blood from a handful of patients. Antigen receptor sequencing covered samples from roughly 35 PTCy-treated patients and 15 to 20 of their related bone marrow donors. Public TRB sequences were checked against a database of over 3,600 sequences associated with responses to pathogens, tumor antigens, self-antigens and alloantigens. Because TRA and TRB clonality correlated tightly in about 9 samples, the subsequent TCR analyses were limited to TRB only. Blood from all 34 PTCy patients who had 1-year posttransplant specimens underwent TRB sequencing.

The study at large found these results: Donor-recipient similarity was low at 1-2 months but rose over the first year, and later blood repertoires were often dominated by donor CD8+ memory clones. The TRB repertoires of T cells infiltrating skin or the GI tract showed only limited overlap with the TRB repertoires found in blood. Across some 45 patients, TRB clonality was highly associated with recipient CMV seropositivity and CMV reactivation, and PTCy diversity was similar to diversity in CNI/methotrexate controls.

The chain employs TRBV5-1 and TRBJ2-7; the central 7 bases match TRBD1. Sample: PBMCs. This clonotype was sampled from a woman in her fifties or sixties in good health and a related stem cell transplant donor. Read as DNA, the sequence is TGCGCCAGCAGCGTACAGGGGTTCGAGCAGTACTTC. Its translation reads: CASSVQGFEQYF.